This T cell receptor beta chain appears in the sequencing data of a study of blood T cell repertoires in COVID-19. TCRdb's table, derived via immunoSEQ multiplex PCR, lists solely in-frame clones and lacks some. The table lists around 92,000 clones, about 83% of them singletons. From germline, CDR1 is SGHAT and CDR2 FQNNGV. The V gene lost 6 bases and the J gene lost 5 bases, with 8 bases spanning the gap. The CDR3 covers 12 residues. The sequence came from a woman aged 80 or over with acute or convalescent COVID-19. Input material: peripheral blood. The chain couples TRBV11-2 to TRBJ2-1; D call uncertain. The CDR3 region has the DNA TGTGCCAGCAGTGGCATCGACAATGAGCAGTTCTTC. This codes for CASSGIDNEQFF.